This T cell receptor beta chain appears in the sequencing data of a study of CD8+CD57+ T cells in acquired aplastic anemia (dated by TCRdb to about 2018). Notes on the research overall: Extracted DNA from sorted CD4+ and CD8+ cells averaged approximately 3 ug, ranging from about 0.17 to 30 ug. For healthy donor samples, the average read count was about 10 million for CD4+ cells and roughly 11 million for CD8+ cells. Beyond this particular receptor, the publication reports: Around 27 CD8+ CDR3 sequences were shared between patients and controls but appeared highly expressed in patients and within their immunodominant clones. CD8+ Simpson's diversity did not differ significantly between patients and healthy controls (P=0.060).

Genomic DNA was used as template for profiling of TCR beta VDJ combinations and CDR3 sequences. An Illumina HiSeq 2000 was used for TCR repertoire sequencing. Per the authors' processing: Repertoires were assessed using TRBV/TRBJ rearrangement plots, CDR3 size and DJ length profiles, and Simpson's diversity index. The most abundant DNA sequence in the deep sequencing data was taken as the immunodominant clone. CDR3 amino acid sequences were checked for sharing between subjects and were compared against published repertoires and the VDJdb database. TCRdb took the public reads, trimmed them with fastp at Q25, ran MiXCR for clone calling and kept in-frame beta chains. Records with the same CDR3 protein are collapsed into one entry carrying the most frequent genes and DNA. These V and J calls originate from TCRdb's pipeline instead of the authors' own analysis. The sample has about 420,000 distinct CDR3 sequences on record, just under 70% of them singletons. The top ten clonotypes cover under 4.5% of the sample.

In the study, sorted CD4+ and CD8+ blood T cells from patients with severe aplastic anemia and from healthy subjects underwent deep sequencing of TCR repertoires. Ficoll-Paque density gradient centrifugation was used to isolate peripheral blood mononuclear cells. Before DNA was extracted, CD4+ and CD8+ T cells were sorted using either FACS or magnetic beads. Trimming takes 8 bases from V and 4 bases from J, and the germline ends sit 17 bases apart. The CDR3, cysteine through phenylalanine, is 15 amino acids long. Only the CDR3 DNA stays, 45 bases, in frame from base 1. A note on this clonotype: It has no known antigen specificity. Base qualities are not at hand, and no much larger clone is one base apart.

Sequences were obtained from sorted CD4+, CD8+, or CD8+CD57+ T cells (not recorded which) from PBMCs. The source is a human donor in good health, serving as a control. The chain joins TRBV12-3 or TRBV12-4 to TRBJ2-2; the D segment could be TRBD2, given 7 matching bases. The CDR3 sequence is CASGLGGVGTGELFF. At the DNA level, the sequence is TGTGCCAGCGGTCTAGGGGGGGTCGGCACCGGGGAGCTGTTTTTT.